The present entry profiles one T cell receptor (beta chain) with its context. The sample comes from a study of blood T cell repertoires in COVID-19. About the study: Samples came from the United States, Italy and Spain, spanning acute and convalescent COVID-19. Sample material is recorded as cDNA or gDNA derived from T cells, B-cell-depleted T cells, or PBMCs.

In the source study's methods: Amplified reference gene primers provided the basis for estimating nucleated cell counts. Clones were sequenced by immunoSEQ multiplex PCR, and TCRdb holds only the in-frame ones, with some missing. The V and J calls and the clone size are those of that table, but D and trimming were determined from the DNA. The sample lists over 100,000 clones; approximately 83% were seen once. The CDR3 is 14 residues long. Trimming removed 5 bases at V and 3 bases at J, with 14 bases between. Germline lookup yields CDR1 SGHRS and CDR2 YFSETQ. The source of this sequence is a woman aged 70 to 79 with acute or convalescent COVID-19. Sample: peripheral blood. The V and J genes are TRBV5-1 and TRBJ1-2, with D possibly being TRBD1 (6 bases). CDR3: CASRRDTGYYGYTF. CDR3 coding DNA: TGCGCCAGCAGGCGCGACACAGGGTACTATGGCTACACCTTC.